The 14 T cell receptor beta chains below were found in one sample sequenced in a study of T-cell memory formation after mild COVID-19. TCRdb reprocessed the 5' RACE reads with MiXCR, giving one entry per CDR3 protein. This table holds approximately 110,000 distinct CDR3 sequences, about 20% found once. Specimen: PBMCs or a T cell subset sorted from them (not recorded which). The receptors derive from a young man who had mild COVID-19 (a few samples of this study predate the infection). Cell type and time point are not known.

This clonotype occurred many times. The chain uses TRBV7-6 and TRBJ2-1; 7 bases match TRBD2. V shed 3 bases, J shed 2 bases, and the junction held 4 bases outside the gene matches. Germline V gene lookup returns CDR1 SGHVS and CDR2 FNYEAQ. This CDR3 spans 15 amino acids. In DNA, the CDR3 is TGTGCCAGCAGCTTTAATGCGGGGGCCTACAATGAGCAGTTCTTC. Protein sequence: CASSFNAGAYNEQFF.

The chain has TRBV6-2 or TRBV6-3 and TRBJ2-4, with 9 bases identical to TRBD2. The germline CDR1 and CDR2 sequences are MNHEY and SVGEGT. The CDR3 sequence is 12 residues long. The junction had 4 bases not matched to a gene; V was cut back by 9 bases and J by 7 bases. DNA of the CDR3: TGTGCCAGTGCCACTAGCGGGAACATTCAGTACTTC. Its translation is CASATSGNIQYF.

This chain uses TRBV6-2 or TRBV6-3 with TRBJ1-2, with D unclear. The V and J ends lost 4 bases and 6 bases respectively, with 15 bases between them. CDR1 MNHEY and CDR2 SVGEGT come from the germline V gene. This CDR3 is built from 14 residues. CDR3 sequence reads: CASSLVAASDGYTF. The CDR3 coding sequence is TGTGCCAGCAGTTTAGTAGCGGCCTCGGATGGCTACACCTTC.

This rearrangement joins TRBV7-9 to TRBJ2-7; 14 bases are shared with TRBD2. Trimming removed 4 bases from V and 2 bases from J; junction bases left unmatched: 4. This CDR3 is 16 amino acids long. The V gene's germline CDR1 is SEHNR and CDR2 FQNEAQ (reference sequence). The CDR3 nucleotides are TGTGCCAGCAGCTCCGCGGGACTAGCGGGGGCCTACGAGCAGTACTTC. Translated, it gives CASSSAGLAGAYEQYF.

This clonotype occurred a few times. This chain links TRBV19 with TRBJ1-1; weak D call: TRBD1 (6 bases). The CDR3 has 13 residues. V lost 5 bases, J lost 5 bases, and 12 bases lay in between. Germline CDR1 reads LNHDA; CDR2 reads SQIVND (reference sequence). The DNA of the CDR3 is TGTGCCAGTAGTTCGGGAGGGGGGACTGAAGCTTTCTTT. Amino acid sequence: CASSSGGGTEAFF.

This clonotype occurred a few times. This chain connects TRBV29-1 to TRBJ2-3; 13 bases align to TRBD2. Looked up from germline, CDR1 is SQVTM and CDR2 is ANQGSEA. Trimming took 3 bases from V and 3 from J; bases not matched to a gene: 0. The CDR3 spans 14 residues. The CDR3 region is CSVEGLAGTDTQYF. CDR3 in DNA: TGCAGCGTTGAGGGACTAGCGGGGACAGATACGCAGTATTTT.

The gene calls are TRBV10-2 and TRBJ2-7; TRBD1 might be the D (5 bases). The germline CDR1 and CDR2 sequences are WSHSY and SAAADI. The V end lost 8 bases, the J end lost 0 bases, and 14 bases lay between the germline ends. The CDR3 is 14 amino acids. DNA of the CDR3: TGCGCCAGCTCCCAGGGCAGGGACTCCTACGAGCAGTACTTC. This codes for CASSQGRDSYEQYF.

This chain joins TRBV5-5 and TRBJ2-5, with 7 bases fitting TRBD2. CDR3 size: 16 residues. Germline CDR1 reads SGHKS; CDR2 reads YYEKEE (reference sequence). V shed 1 base and J 5 bases; nucleotides not matched to a gene: 11. The CDR3 region is CASSLNSVAGRETQYF. The DNA for the CDR3 is TGTGCCAGCAGCTTGAATTCCGTAGCGGGTCGGGAGACCCAGTACTTC.

The chain uses TRBV6-2 or TRBV6-3 and TRBJ1-1, with D uncertain. The germline V gene has CDR1 MNHEY and CDR2 SVGEGT. The CDR3 is 12 residues long. Trimming took off 2 bases at V and 5 bases at J, with 6 bases between the two ends. The CDR3 loop reads CASSYPYTEAFF. CDR3 nucleotide sequence: TGTGCCAGCAGTTACCCTTATACTGAAGCTTTCTTT.

The chain recombines TRBV12-3 or TRBV12-4 with TRBJ2-4, with 9 nucleotides matching TRBD1. V lost 4 bases to trimming and J lost 0 bases; unmatched junction nucleotides: 7. CDR3 length: 17 residues. The CDR3 bases are TGTGCCAGCAGTTCTGAAGGGACAGGGTCAGCCAAAAACATTCAGTACTTC. Protein sequence: CASSSEGTGSAKNIQYF.

V and J are TRBV6-6 and TRBJ1-5; D is unresolved. Germline assignment: CDR1 MNHNY and CDR2 SVGAGI (reference sequence). Trimming stripped 4 bases from V and 2 bases from J, with 9 bases between. The CDR3 loop spans 14 amino acids. The CDR3 is CASSWVGGNQPQHF. The CDR3 nucleotides read TGTGCCAGCAGTTGGGTGGGAGGCAATCAGCCCCAGCATTTT.

V and J are TRBV7-6 and TRBJ1-1; tentatively, D is TRBD1 (5 bases). The CDR3 runs 13 residues. Looked up from germline, CDR1 is SGHVS and CDR2 is FNYEAQ. The V gene lost 0 bases and the J gene lost 4 bases, with 6 bases spanning the gap. CDR3 DNA sequence: TGTGCCAGCAGCTTAGCGGGACCCACTGAAGCTTTCTTT. Translated: CASSLAGPTEAFF. Supplemented by reference TRBV7-6 and TRBJ1-1, the full variable domain reads GAGVSQSPRYKVTKRGQDVALRCDPISGHVSLYWYRQALGQGPEFLTYFNYEAQQDKSGLPNDRFSAERPEGSISTLTIQRTEQRDSAMYRCASSLAGPTEAFFGQGTRLTVV.

The rearrangement uses TRBV4-1 and TRBJ2-7, with 7 bases matching TRBD1. V shed 4 bases and J 5 bases; nucleotides not matched to a gene: 5. There are 13 residues in the CDR3. Germline V gene lookup returns CDR1 MGHRA and CDR2 YSYEKL. DNA for the CDR3: TGCGCCAGCAGCCCGACAGGGTCCAACGAGCAGTACGTC. It translates to CASSPTGSNEQYV.

Worth noting for this clonotype: A much bigger clone sits one base away, suggesting this may be a read error. The chain combines TRBV24-1 with TRBJ2-1; 9 bases line up with TRBD1. From germline, CDR1 is KGHDR and CDR2 SFDVKD. This CDR3 has 15 residues. Germline trimming cut 9 bases from V and 7 bases from J; bases unmatched to any gene: 12. As DNA, the CDR3 is TGTGCCACCGGGAGGCTCGTGACAGGGGGTAATGAGCAGTTCTTC. Residues: CATGRLVTGGNEQFF.